This passage covers 25 T cell receptor beta chains from one sample sequenced in a study of T cell responses to AZD1222 COVID-19 vaccine. TCRdb's table, derived via immunoSEQ multiplex PCR, lists solely in-frame clones and lacks some. Among about 100,000 clones listed, about nine tenths were seen once. The sequenced sample was peripheral blood, obtained on day 0 of AZD1222 vaccination. These receptors originate from an adult in good health.

CDR3 sequence: CASSAPPGQGDGYTF. In DNA form, the CDR3 reads TGTGCCAGCAGTGCACCACCGGGACAGGGCGATGGCTACACCTTC. The chain joins TRBV25-1 to TRBJ1-2; 9 positions match TRBD1. CDR3 length: 15 amino acids. CDR1 is MGHDK, CDR2 SYGVNS, per germline. V lost 4 bases to trimming and J lost 6 bases; unmatched junction nucleotides: 9.

V usage is TRBV10-3 and J usage is TRBJ2-4, with TRBD2 as a possible D gene (7 bases). In germline, CDR1 is ENHRY, CDR2 SYGVKD. The CDR3 contains 15 residues. V was pared by 3 bases and J by 1 base, with 10 bases between. CDR3 loop: CAISDRGAAKNIQYF. In DNA, the CDR3 is TGTGCCATCAGTGATCGGGGGGCTGCCAAAAACATTCAGTACTTC.

The chain couples TRBV28 to TRBJ1-5; D remains unclear. Trimming cost V 5 bases and J 3 bases, with 2 bases left between them. The CDR3 is made up of 11 amino acids. Germline V lookup: CDR1 MDHEN, CDR2 SYDVKM. CDR3 region: CASSHNQPQHF. The CDR3 DNA follows: TGTGCCAGCAGTCACAATCAGCCCCAGCATTTT.

The CDR3 coding sequence is TGTGCCAGCACCCACTTTTCTGGGAGCACTGAAGCTTTCTTT. It is translated as CASTHFSGSTEAFF. The chain uses TRBV6-6 and TRBJ1-1; D remains ambiguous. The germline V gene has CDR1 MNHNY and CDR2 SVGAGI (reference sequence). The CDR3 has 14 residues. V shed 7 bases and J shed 4 bases, with 16 bases lying between them.

The chain recombines TRBV4-1 with TRBJ1-1; D uncertain. CDR3 length: 16 residues. V was cut by 1 base and J by 4 bases, with 16 bases left in between. Per germline, CDR1 MGHRA and CDR2 YSYEKL. The CDR3 nucleotides are TGCGCCAGCAGCCAAGGGACCAATTATGGGAGCACTGAAGCTTTCTTT. Amino acid sequence: CASSQGTNYGSTEAFF.

V and J are TRBV7-2 and TRBJ2-3; D remains ambiguous. Trimming shortened V by 4 bases and J by 5 bases, and 13 bases separated the two germline ends. The length of the CDR3 is 14 residues. The germline V gene encodes CDR1 SGHTA and CDR2 FQGNSA. The CDR3 spells CASSSSHLRDTQYF. The CDR3 DNA reads as TGTGCCAGCAGCTCATCCCACTTGAGAGATACGCAGTATTTT.

This chain links TRBV27 with TRBJ1-2, with 9 positions matching TRBD1. Germline lookup yields CDR1 MNHEY and CDR2 SMNVEV (reference sequence). V shed 5 bases and J 5 bases; nucleotides not matched to a gene: 3. The CDR3 has 13 residues. The CDR3: CASSTGTGYGYTF. CDR3 bases: TGTGCCAGCAGTACCGGGACAGGGTATGGCTACACCTTC.

V gene TRBV19 combines with J gene TRBJ2-2; 7 bases are a match to TRBD2. CDR1 is LNHDA, CDR2 SQIVND, per germline (reference sequence). V shed 5 bases and J 5 bases; nucleotides not matched to a gene: 8. The CDR3 length is 15 residues. The CDR3 region is CASSRGEGRTGELFF. CDR3 DNA sequence: TGTGCCAGTAGTCGGGGGGAGGGTAGGACCGGGGAGCTGTTTTTT.

V and J are TRBV3-1 (or the pseudogene TRBV3-2) and TRBJ2-5; the D is unclear. The CDR3 contains 14 residues. Deletions cut 10 bases from V and 1 base from J, with 16 bases between. Germline values: CDR1 LGHDT, CDR2 YNNKEL (reference sequence). The CDR3 spells CATAFGGAQETQYF. The CDR3 nucleotides are TGTGCCACGGCCTTCGGTGGCGCCCAAGAGACCCAGTACTTC.

The rearrangement joins TRBV15 to TRBJ1-5, with TRBD1 identical over 10 bases. The CDR3 totals 16 residues. Germline CDR1 is LNHNV and CDR2 is YYDKDF (reference sequence). V lost 4 bases to trimming and J lost 7 bases; unmatched junction nucleotides: 10. The CDR3 sequence is CATSTGTGVGEQPQHF. The CDR3 DNA sequence: TGTGCCACCAGCACTGGGACAGGGGTAGGAGAACAGCCCCAGCATTTT.

This CDR3 reads CASSQFTSGLTDTQYF. CDR3 nucleotides: TGCGCCAGCAGCCAATTCACTAGCGGGTTGACAGATACGCAGTATTTT. The rearrangement links TRBV4-1 to TRBJ2-3; 9 bases line up with TRBD2. The ends lost 2 bases at V and 3 bases at J; junction bases unmatched: 6. The CDR3 extends over 16 amino acids. Germline V CDR1 and CDR2: MGHRA, YSYEKL.

V usage is TRBV7-2 and J usage is TRBJ1-2, with D tentatively TRBD1 (5 bases). The CDR3 runs 14 residues. V lost 6 bases to trimming and J lost 1 base, with 12 bases between them. Germline V gene sequence: CDR1 SGHTA, CDR2 FQGNSA. The CDR3 spells CASRPDKFNYGYTF. In nucleotides, the CDR3 is TGTGCCAGCAGACCGGACAAGTTTAACTATGGCTACACCTTC.

The genes are TRBV7-8 and TRBJ1-5; the D gene is possibly TRBD1 (5 bases). Per germline, CDR1 SGHVS and CDR2 FQNEAQ. Trimming removed 2 bases at V and 5 bases at J, with 16 bases between. The CDR3 spans 16 residues. CDR3 nucleotide sequence: TGTGCCAGCAGCTTATTATGGGGGACTCTCGATCAGCCCCAGCATTTT. Residues: CASSLLWGTLDQPQHF.

The V call is TRBV10-2, the J call TRBJ1-3, with D possibly matching TRBD1 (5 bases). This CDR3 is built from 13 residues. Trimming removed 8 bases from V and 6 bases from J, with 14 bases in between. Germline CDR1 is WSHSY and CDR2 is SAAADI. The DNA of the CDR3 is TGCGCCAGCTGGGGAGACAGTTTAAACACCATATATTTT. It translates to CASWGDSLNTIYF.

This clone came up a few times. The gene calls are TRBV27 and TRBJ1-6; no definite D call. The germline gives CDR1 MNHEY, CDR2 SMNVEV (reference sequence). Trimming left V 7 bases short and J 3 bases short, with 10 bases between. The CDR3 contains 14 residues. CDR3 in amino acids: CASTADYYNSPLHF. As DNA, the CDR3 is TGTGCCAGCACAGCCGATTACTATAATTCACCCCTCCACTTT.

The V and J genes are TRBV9 and TRBJ2-7; D unclear. Germline values: CDR1 SGDLS, CDR2 YYNGEE. The CDR3 consists of 18 residues. Trimming cost V 0 bases and J 6 bases, with 25 bases left between them. CDR3 protein: CASSVEPPFMKGITEQYF. The CDR3 DNA follows: TGTGCCAGCAGCGTAGAGCCCCCTTTTATGAAAGGGATAACCGAGCAGTACTTC.

This rearrangement joins TRBV5-4 to TRBJ1-3; D unclear. In germline, CDR1 is SGHNT, CDR2 YYREEE (reference sequence). V gave up 3 bases and J gave up 2 bases, with 6 bases separating them. CDR3 length equals 13 residues. Written as DNA, the CDR3 is TGTGCCAGCAGCTCGCCGCCTGGAAACACCATATATTTT. Translating it yields CASSSPPGNTIYF.

The gene calls are TRBV28 and TRBJ2-7; a weak D match, TRBD2 (7 bases). The ends were cut back, 5 bases at V and 5 bases at J, with 28 bases in the middle. The CDR3 spans 18 residues. Germline values: CDR1 MDHEN, CDR2 SYDVKM. The CDR3 region is CASSNGGGLAASSHEQYF. The CDR3, as DNA: TGTGCCAGCAGTAACGGGGGCGGGCTAGCGGCATCTTCCCACGAGCAGTACTTC.

This sequence joins TRBV29-1 and TRBJ1-1; perhaps TRBD1 as D (6 bases). Germline V gives CDR1 SQVTM, CDR2 ANQGSEA. The CDR3 is 14 residues long. Trimming cost V 4 bases and J 4 bases, with 16 bases left between them. The CDR3 reads CSVVGGAPGTEAFF. The CDR3, as DNA: TGCAGCGTTGTGGGGGGCGCTCCGGGCACTGAAGCTTTCTTT. The full variable domain, in which reference TRBV29-1 and TRBJ1-1 provide the parts outside the CDR3, is SAVISQKPSRDICQRGTSLTIQCQVDSQVTMMFWYRQQPGQSLTLIATANQGSEATYESGFVIDKFPISRPNLTFSTLTVSNMSPEDSSIYLCSVVGGAPGTEAFFGQGTRLTVV.

V is TRBV25-1 and J is TRBJ1-4; 8 bases fit TRBD1. The CDR3 runs 18 residues. Trimming at V came to 2 bases and at J to 5 bases, leaving 13 bases not matched to a gene. Germline assignment: CDR1 MGHDK and CDR2 SYGVNS. The CDR3 DNA reads as TGTGCCAGCAGTGAAGATGGCAGGGGGCGCCCGGGGAATGAAAAACTGTTTTTT. Translation gives CASSEDGRGRPGNEKLFF.

The rearrangement links TRBV27 to TRBJ2-5; tentatively, D is TRBD1 (6 bases). Germline assignment: CDR1 MNHEY and CDR2 SMNVEV (reference sequence). The CDR3 runs 13 residues. V gave up 2 bases and J gave up 5 bases, with 9 bases separating them. CDR3 region: CASSLNDRETQYF. In DNA, the CDR3 is TGTGCCAGCAGTTTAAACGACAGGGAGACCCAGTACTTC.

The chain combines TRBV27 with TRBJ1-2; unclear D gene. In germline, CDR1 is MNHEY, CDR2 SMNVEV (reference sequence). The CDR3 covers 15 residues. Trimming shortened V by 3 bases and J by 4 bases, and 15 bases separated the two germline ends. DNA for the CDR3: TGTGCCAGCAGTTTTTCCGGGAGGGAAAGCTATGGCTACACCTTC. Its protein product is CASSFSGRESYGYTF.

The V and J genes are TRBV27 and TRBJ1-4; the D is unclear. This CDR3 region has 17 residues. The germline V gene has CDR1 MNHEY and CDR2 SMNVEV (reference sequence). V gave up 5 bases and J gave up 8 bases, with 24 bases separating them. CDR3 protein: CASSPGPKGLEVEKLFF. As DNA, the CDR3 is TGTGCCAGCAGTCCTGGACCAAAGGGCCTAGAGGTCGAAAAACTGTTTTTT.

CDR3 residues: CASSYLDGGEQYF. The CDR3 DNA reads TGTGCCAGCAGTTACCTAGACGGTGGCGAGCAGTACTTC. V usage is TRBV27 and J usage is TRBJ2-7; D not certain. The CDR3 consists of 13 residues. Germline CDR1 reads MNHEY; CDR2 reads SMNVEV (reference sequence). V shed 4 bases and J shed 6 bases, with 13 bases lying between them.

This clone came up once. The chain couples TRBV7-9 to TRBJ1-4, with a tentative D call TRBD1 (6 bases). This CDR3 spans 17 amino acids. The V gene's germline CDR1 is SEHNR and CDR2 FQNEAQ (reference sequence). Trimming left V 1 base short and J 4 bases short, with 16 bases between. CDR3 protein: CASSLGQGTTFNEKLFF. The CDR3 DNA reads as TGTGCCAGCAGCTTAGGGCAGGGGACCACTTTTAATGAAAAACTGTTTTTT.